One and the same sample provided the 2 T cell receptor beta chains below, sequenced in a study of blood T cell repertoires in COVID-19. The method was immunoSEQ multiplex PCR; TCRdb's version includes in-frame clones alone and lacks a portion of them. The table records some 89,000 clones, around 87% of them present only once. The sequencing input was peripheral blood. The source is a human donor in a cohort sampled during active COVID-19.

This rearrangement joins TRBV10-3 to TRBJ1-2; 9 bases are shared with TRBD1. Germline CDR1 is ENHRY and CDR2 is SYGVKD. Germline trimming cut 4 bases from V and 8 bases from J; bases unmatched to any gene: 11. CDR3 length equals 15 residues. The CDR3 region is CAISGKIGQGRGYTF. The CDR3 DNA sequence: TGTGCCATCAGTGGGAAAATAGGACAGGGGAGAGGCTACACCTTC.

The chain has TRBV9 and TRBJ2-2, with 7 bases identical to TRBD1. V lost 0 bases, J lost 8 bases, and 7 bases stayed unmatched. Germline V gene lookup returns CDR1 SGDLS and CDR2 YYNGEE. This CDR3 spans 15 amino acids. DNA for the CDR3: TGTGCCAGCAGCGTAGGAGACAGGGATATGGGGGAGCTGTTTTTT. Translated: CASSVGDRDMGELFF.